Given below is one TCR beta chain in context. Its specificity is unknown. The entry originates in a study of cytomegalovirus exposure and HLA in healthy donors. General study points: A list of about 180 TCR beta chains associated with cytomegalovirus was given. Some highly shared sequence variants likely arose as a pipeline artifact.

The CDR3 consists of 18 residues. The J segment lost 7 bases and the V segment lost 0 bases, leaving 11 bases of the junction unmatched. From germline, CDR1 is LGHNA and CDR2 YSLEER. 13 Jbeta primers and 60 Vbeta primers were used for the PCR. Assay: immunoSEQ multiplex PCR; the TCRdb copy retains only in-frame clones and omits some. Here the sample table reports 50,000 to 70,000 clones. This chain connects TRBV4-3 to TRBJ2-7, with 14 bases lining up with TRBD2. The sequenced sample consisted of PBMCs. The clonotype originates from a male donor in good health and CMV-seronegative. CDR3 protein: CASSQDKTSGGAVGEQYF. The CDR3 DNA reads TGCGCCAGCAGCCAAGACAAGACTAGCGGGGGGGCTGTGGGGGAGCAGTACTTC.